The 11 T cell receptor beta chains reported below all come from one sample, sequenced in a study of cytomegalovirus exposure and HLA in healthy donors. In the PCR, 60 Vbeta and 13 Jbeta primers were used. Method: immunoSEQ multiplex PCR; TCRdb's copy keeps in-frame clones and lacks some. The table lists around 97,000 clones. Sequenced material: PBMCs. These TCRs come from a man aged 35 to 55 in good health and CMV-seronegative.

The chain joins TRBV19 to TRBJ1-5; D perhaps matches TRBD1 (6 bases). V was trimmed by 11 bases and J by 5 bases, leaving 16 bases between them. The CDR3 has 13 amino acids. CDR1 is LNHDA and CDR2 is SQIVND in the germline V gene (reference sequence). CDR3 nucleotides: TGTGCCGTTGGAGGGGGAGGGGATCAGCCCCAGCATTTT. Translated: CAVGGGGDQPQHF.

The J gene is TRBJ2-3, the V gene TRBV7-9; possibly TRBD2 for D (6 bases). CDR1 is SEHNR and CDR2 is FQNEAQ in the germline V gene (reference sequence). V lost 6 bases and J lost 2, with 12 bases in between. The CDR3 is 14 amino acids. The CDR3 sequence is CASSFSGLTDTQYF. The CDR3 DNA is TGTGCCAGCAGTTTTAGCGGACTCACAGATACGCAGTATTTT.

The genes are TRBV2 and TRBJ2-7, with 11 bases fitting TRBD2. Germline CDR1 SNHLY, CDR2 FYNNEI. Germline trimming cut 5 bases from V and 1 base from J; bases unmatched to any gene: 7. The CDR3 is 16 residues long. The CDR3 nucleotides read TGTGCCAGCAGTTACCCCACTAGCGGGGGATCCTACGAGCAGTACTTC. The encoded protein is CASSYPTSGGSYEQYF.

The chain has TRBV10-3 and TRBJ1-4, with 9 bases fitting TRBD1. This CDR3 comprises 17 residues. Per germline, CDR1 ENHRY and CDR2 SYGVKD. V lost 3 bases to trimming and J lost 2 bases; unmatched junction nucleotides: 7. The CDR3: CAISEKGQGTTNEKLFF. The CDR3 DNA reads TGTGCCATCAGTGAAAAGGGACAGGGCACGACTAATGAAAAACTGTTTTTT.

The chain is built from TRBV28 and TRBJ1-2, with 12 bases that match TRBD1. Germline values: CDR1 MDHEN, CDR2 SYDVKM. The CDR3 runs to 19 residues. Losses at the gene ends were 5 bases for V and 5 bases for J; bases not matched to a gene: 18. CDR3 coding DNA: TGTGCCAGCAGTCGACCCACCGGGACAGGGGGCCCCCCAACATATGGCTACACCTTC. It yields the protein CASSRPTGTGGPPTYGYTF.

V is TRBV10-1 and J is TRBJ2-2; 8 bases line up with TRBD1. The CDR3 extends over 15 amino acids. Germline CDR1 WNHNN, CDR2 SYGVQD (reference sequence). J was trimmed by 4 bases and V by 6 bases; bases with no gene match: 7. The CDR3 region is CASSFRGRVTGELFF. The CDR3 region has the DNA TGCGCCAGCAGCTTCAGGGGGCGCGTCACCGGGGAGCTGTTTTTT.

V and J are TRBV5-4 and TRBJ2-3; perhaps TRBD1 as D (6 bases). Trimming removed 3 bases from V and 4 bases from J, with 15 bases in between. Germline CDR1 is SGHNT and CDR2 is YYREEE (reference sequence). The CDR3 is 15 residues long. In DNA, the CDR3 is TGTGCCAGCAGCTCCTGGTGGGGGCGGGCAGATACGCAGTATTTT. This gives the protein CASSSWWGRADTQYF.

The chain has TRBV9 and TRBJ1-6; TRBD1 matches 9 bases. From germline, CDR1 is SGDLS and CDR2 YYNGEE. This CDR3 contains 15 residues. V dropped 4 bases and J dropped 5; count of bases not matched to a gene: 4. The CDR3 loop reads CASSPGTGNNSPLHF. For the CDR3, the DNA is TGTGCCAGCAGCCCGGGGACAGGGAATAATTCACCCCTCCACTTT.

The CDR3 loop is CASIPAGTPDTGELFF. DNA of the CDR3: TGTGCCAGCATCCCAGCCGGGACACCCGACACCGGGGAGCTGTTTTTT. The V call is TRBV7-6, the J call TRBJ2-2; TRBD1 might be the D (6 bases). CDR3 length: 16 residues. Germline CDR1 reads SGHVS; CDR2 reads FNYEAQ. The V and J ends lost 7 bases and 3 bases respectively, with 18 bases between them. The variable domain in full, completed from reference TRBV7-6 and TRBJ2-2, reads GAGVSQSPRYKVTKRGQDVALRCDPISGHVSLYWYRQALGQGPEFLTYFNYEAQQDKSGLPNDRFSAERPEGSISTLTIQRTEQRDSAMYRCASIPAGTPDTGELFFGEGSRLTVL.

CDR3 DNA sequence: TGTGCCAGCAGCCCGGGACAGCCATCATCCGGGGGCTATGGCTACACCTTC. Translated, it gives CASSPGQPSSGGYGYTF. V gene TRBV7-2 combines with J gene TRBJ1-2; TRBD1 matches at 7 bases. The germline V gene encodes CDR1 SGHTA and CDR2 FQGNSA. V lost 5 bases and J lost 4; bases outside the gene matches: 16. The CDR3 length is 17 residues. Complete variable domain (other parts from reference TRBV7-2 and TRBJ1-2): GAGVSQSPSNKVTEKGKDVELRCDPISGHTALYWYRQSLGQGLEFLIYFQGNSAPDKSGLPSDRFSAERTGGSVSTLTIQRTQQEDSAVYLCASSPGQPSSGGYGYTFGSGTRLTVV.

The CDR3 coding sequence is TGTGCCAGCAGTGGGACTAGCGGGAGGGCTAGCACAGATACGCAGTATTTT. Residues: CASSGTSGRASTDTQYF. The chain uses TRBV28 and TRBJ2-3; 16 bases fit TRBD2. With 5 bases clipped from V and 0 bases from J, the junction kept 2 bases outside the gene matches. CDR3 length: 17 amino acids. CDR1 MDHEN and CDR2 SYDVKM come from the germline V gene.